The present T cell receptor (beta chain) was sequenced within a study of cytomegalovirus exposure and HLA in healthy donors. CDR1 SGHAT and CDR2 FQDESV come from the germline V gene (reference sequence). This CDR3 is 17 amino acids long. Trimming cost V 5 bases and J 2 bases; bases outside gene matches: 12. PCR involved 60 Vbeta and 13 Jbeta primers. Repertoires were generated with immunoSEQ multiplex PCR, while TCRdb's copy carries only in-frame clones and drops some. The sample has around 190,000 clones, roughly 82% seen once; the top ten hold 1% to 1.5%. The sequence derives from a girl aged 2 to 10 in good health and CMV-seropositive. The sequencing input was PBMCs. The gene calls are TRBV11-1 and TRBJ2-1; TRBD2 matches 7 bases. CDR3: CASSARGSGKTYNEQFF. Written as DNA, the CDR3 is TGTGCCAGCAGCGCCCGGGGGAGCGGGAAAACCTACAATGAGCAGTTCTTC.